Presented here are 28 T cell receptor beta chains from one specimen sequenced in a study of blood T cell repertoires in COVID-19 (dated by TCRdb to the early 2020s). Library method: the immunoSEQ multiplex PCR assay. The table comes from immuneACCESS by way of TCRdb, which keeps in-frame sequences with V and J called. Part of the clones is missing from these tables; in studies checked, under half for an unresolved V gene and the rest for unknown reasons. The table for this sample lists about 210,000 clones; roughly 80% of them were counted only once. The top ten clones comprise 0.95% of the sample. Sequenced material: peripheral blood. These receptors were collected from a man aged 60 to 75 with COVID-19, enrolled during active disease.

V gene TRBV18 combines with J gene TRBJ2-7; the D is unclear. Germline V gene lookup returns CDR1 KGHSH and CDR2 LQKENI. This CDR3 contains 13 residues. V dropped 5 bases and J dropped 0 bases, with 8 bases sitting between them. The CDR3 region is CASSEKSSYEQYF. In nucleotides, the CDR3 is TGTGCCAGCTCAGAGAAGAGCTCCTACGAGCAGTACTTC.

As DNA, the CDR3 is TGTGCCAGTAGTATAGACGGGACAGGGCCCTACGAGCAGTACTTC. This translates into CASSIDGTGPYEQYF. This chain connects TRBV19 to TRBJ2-7, with 9 bases fitting TRBD1. The CDR3 loop spans 15 amino acids. Germline-derived CDR1 and CDR2 are LNHDA and SQIVND (reference sequence). Trimming at V came to 0 bases and at J to 2 bases, leaving 2 bases not matched to a gene.

The gene calls are TRBV10-3 and TRBJ2-5, with 7 bases matching TRBD1. V shed 2 bases and J 3 bases; nucleotides not matched to a gene: 0. Per the germline V gene, CDR1 is ENHRY and CDR2 is SYGVKD. The CDR3 totals 13 residues. The CDR3 nucleotides read TGTGCCATCAGTGAGGGGACAGAAGAGACCCAGTACTTC. Its protein is CAISEGTEETQYF.

The chain carries TRBV7-7 and TRBJ2-1; TRBD1 might be the D (6 bases). CDR3 length: 18 amino acids. Germline values: CDR1 SSHAT, CDR2 FNYEAQ (reference sequence). Trimming removed 6 bases at V and 4 bases at J, with 25 bases between. The CDR3, as DNA: TGTGCCAGCAGTAGAAGCCCGGGACAACTTACCCGGTACAATGAGCAGTTCTTC. Protein product: CASSRSPGQLTRYNEQFF.

This clone appeared once. In nucleotides, the CDR3 is TGTGCCACCTCATATCGCGGCGTTGGGGAGCTGTTTTTT. Protein product: CATSYRGVGELFF. The rearrangement uses TRBV6-5 and TRBJ2-2; D gene uncertain. CDR1 and CDR2 (germline): MNHEY, SVGAGI. This CDR3 is 13 amino acids long. Trimming pared 10 bases from V and 8 bases from J, leaving 17 bases between.

The rearrangement uses TRBV18 and TRBJ1-4; D is possibly TRBD1 (5 bases). Trimming removed 2 bases from V and 6 bases from J, with 10 bases in between. CDR1 and CDR2 (germline): KGHSH, LQKENI. This CDR3 is built from 14 residues. The CDR3 DNA reads as TGTGCCAGCTCACCAACAGGACGGGATGAAAAACTGTTTTTT. Protein product: CASSPTGRDEKLFF.

Remarks on this clone: At the DNA level, this CDR3 is encoded by other sequences in the same sample as well. The chain links TRBV5-1 to TRBJ2-5; TRBD2 agrees at 14 bases. The CDR3 totals 16 residues. CDR1 is SGHRS and CDR2 is YFSETQ in the germline V gene. Trimming at V came to 0 bases and at J to 4 bases, leaving 2 bases not matched to a gene. The CDR3: CASSLGGLAGAETQYF. In DNA form, the CDR3 reads TGCGCCAGCAGCTTGGGGGGACTAGCGGGAGCAGAGACCCAGTACTTC.

As to this clone: This specimen includes other DNA sequences encoding the same CDR3. The chain employs TRBV6-5 and TRBJ1-2, with TRBD1 matching over 9 bases. CDR3 size: 15 residues. The junction had 1 base not matched to a gene; V was cut back by 0 bases and J by 2 bases. Germline V CDR1 and CDR2: MNHEY, SVGAGI. CDR3 DNA: TGTGCCAGCAGTTACTCAGGGACAGGGAACTATGGCTACACCTTC. Translated, it gives CASSYSGTGNYGYTF.

This chain connects TRBV9 to TRBJ2-1; 9 positions agree with TRBD1. V gave up 7 bases and J gave up 4 bases; unmatched junction bases: 9. Looked up from germline, CDR1 is SGDLS and CDR2 is YYNGEE. The CDR3 is 15 residues long. In DNA form, the CDR3 reads TGTGCCAGCTCTACTGGGACAGGGCCTTACAATGAGCAGTTCTTC. Encoded protein: CASSTGTGPYNEQFF.

V is TRBV5-1 and J is TRBJ1-3; 8 bases are a match to TRBD1. The trim removed 2 bases at V and 0 bases at J, leaving 13 bases unmatched. Germline V gene sequence: CDR1 SGHRS, CDR2 YFSETQ. This CDR3 contains 19 residues. The CDR3 sequence: CASSFSGQGNSISGNTIYF. The DNA for the CDR3 is TGCGCCAGCAGCTTTTCAGGACAGGGAAACTCAATCTCTGGAAACACCATATATTTT. Full variable domain (remainder filled in from reference TRBV5-1 and TRBJ1-3): KAGVTQTPRYLIKTRGQQVTLSCSPISGHRSVSWYQQTPGQGLQFLFEYFSETQRNKGNFPGRFSGRQFSNSRSEMNVSTLELGDSALYLCASSFSGQGNSISGNTIYFGEGSWLTVV.

CDR3 coding DNA: TGTGCCAGCAGTTTCACTAACTCCTACGAGCAGTACTTC. Protein: CASSFTNSYEQYF. The V gene is TRBV28, the J gene TRBJ2-7; D is ambiguous. Germline lookup yields CDR1 MDHEN and CDR2 SYDVKM. Trimming shortened V by 3 bases and J by 0 bases, and 6 bases separated the two germline ends. This CDR3 is 13 amino acids long.

V gene TRBV15 combines with J gene TRBJ1-1, with 7 positions matching TRBD1. The CDR3 totals 14 residues. After removal of 2 bases from V and 5 bases from J, the junction contained 5 bases not matched to a gene. The germline gives CDR1 LNHNV, CDR2 YYDKDF (reference sequence). CDR3 DNA sequence: TGTGCCACCAGCAGAACAGGGGCGAGGACTGAAGCTTTCTTT. Protein sequence: CATSRTGARTEAFF. Combining the CDR3 with reference TRBV15 and TRBJ1-1 gives the whole variable domain DAMVIQNPRYQVTQFGKPVTLSCSQTLNHNVMYWYQQKSSQAPKLLFHYYDKDFNNEADTPDNFQSRRPNTSFCFLDIRSPGLGDTAMYLCATSRTGARTEAFFGQGTRLTVV.

This chain links TRBV7-9 with TRBJ1-5, with D possibly TRBD1 on 5 matching bases. The germline gives CDR1 SEHNR, CDR2 FQNEAQ (reference sequence). V was shortened by 5 bases and J by 0 bases, with 14 bases between the two germline ends. There are 16 residues in the CDR3. The chain's CDR3 is CASSPDRQYSNQPQHF. The CDR3 DNA reads TGTGCCAGCAGCCCCGATAGACAGTATAGCAATCAGCCCCAGCATTTT.

The chain couples TRBV2 to TRBJ1-1, with 11 bases lining up with TRBD1. CDR1 is SNHLY and CDR2 is FYNNEI in the germline V gene. The trim removed 3 bases at V and 6 bases at J, leaving 6 bases unmatched. This CDR3 contains 15 residues. In DNA form, the CDR3 reads TGTGCCAGCAGTGAGGGACAGGGGGGACTTTCTGAAGCTTTCTTT. Protein product: CASSEGQGGLSEAFF.

This rearrangement joins TRBV12-5 to TRBJ2-1; perhaps TRBD2 as D (5 bases). CDR1 and CDR2 (germline): LGHNT, FRNRAP. V was shortened by 5 bases and J by 7 bases, with 21 bases between the two germline ends. The CDR3 has 16 amino acids. The CDR3 loop is CASGTGGGRVGNEQFF. The CDR3 bases are TGTGCTAGTGGTACCGGTGGAGGTCGTGTTGGAAATGAGCAGTTCTTC.

The chain couples TRBV27 to TRBJ1-5; D may be TRBD1 (5 bases). Germline V CDR1 and CDR2: MNHEY, SMNVEV (reference sequence). The CDR3 is made up of 13 amino acids. The germline V and J ends were trimmed by 3 bases and 7 bases, with 10 bases remaining between them. DNA for the CDR3: TGTGCCAGCAGTTTCGGGGGGGGGCAGCCCCAGCATTTT. Its protein is CASSFGGGQPQHF.

This chain links TRBV19 with TRBJ1-4; D call uncertain. Trimming removed 3 bases from V and 8 bases from J, with 16 bases in between. Germline values: CDR1 LNHDA, CDR2 SQIVND (reference sequence). CDR3 length equals 15 residues. The CDR3 nucleotides read TGTGCCAGTAGTATCCGGATCTTGACGGGAGAAAAACTGTTTTTT. Encoded protein: CASSIRILTGEKLFF. The whole variable domain, filled in from reference TRBV19 and TRBJ1-4, reads DGGITQSPKYLFRKEGQNVTLSCEQNLNHDAMYWYRQDPGQGLRLIYYSQIVNDFQKGDIAEGYSVSREKKESFPLTVTSAQKNPTAFYLCASSIRILTGEKLFFGSGTQLSVL.

In DNA, the CDR3 is TGTGCCAGCAGTTCAGGGGACGAGCAGTACTTC. Translating it yields CASSSGDEQYF. This chain links TRBV12-3 or TRBV12-4 with TRBJ2-7; D may be TRBD1 (6 bases). V lost 4 bases to trimming and J lost 5 bases, with 6 bases between them. The CDR3 is made up of 11 amino acids.

As to this clone: Within the sample, other DNA sequences also encode this same CDR3. The chain joins TRBV5-1 to TRBJ1-1; D not resolved. V was clipped by 1 base and J by 3 bases, with 7 bases between them. This CDR3 has 13 residues. Germline V lookup: CDR1 SGHRS, CDR2 YFSETQ. The CDR3 protein is CASSLNGDTEAFF. In nucleotides, the CDR3 is TGCGCCAGCAGCTTGAACGGGGACACTGAAGCTTTCTTT.

The rearrangement joins TRBV13 to TRBJ1-2; TRBD1 matches at 10 bases. V dropped 5 bases and J dropped 5; count of bases not matched to a gene: 5. This CDR3 is 14 amino acids long. CDR1 PRHDT and CDR2 FYEKMQ come from the germline V gene (reference sequence). CDR3 in DNA: TGTGCCAGCAGCGACCCGGGACAGGGGTATGGCTACACCTTC. Translating gives CASSDPGQGYGYTF.

The chain couples TRBV27 to TRBJ1-1; D not certain. The CDR3 extends over 13 amino acids. Deletions cut 6 bases from V and 2 bases from J, with 10 bases between. CDR1 and CDR2 from the germline V gene are MNHEY and SMNVEV (reference sequence). In nucleotides, the CDR3 is TGTGCCAGCAGGTTTAGTCGCAACACTGAAGCTTTCTTT. Its protein product is CASRFSRNTEAFF.

The genes are TRBV5-1 and TRBJ1-1; a possible D gene is TRBD1 (6 bases). This CDR3 has 15 residues. The V end was cut by 5 bases, the J end by 5 bases, with 19 bases between. Looked up from germline, CDR1 is SGHRS and CDR2 is YFSETQ. The CDR3 coding sequence is TGCGCCAGCAGTTCACGTGGACAGATAAGAACTGAAGCTTTCTTT. This gives the protein CASSSRGQIRTEAFF.

The chain carries TRBV11-2 and TRBJ1-6; 9 bases match TRBD1. Trimming took 2 bases from V and 9 from J; bases not matched to a gene: 5. The germline CDR1 and CDR2 sequences are SGHAT and FQNNGV. This CDR3 comprises 15 residues. The CDR3 loop is CASSLKTGGGSPLHF. The CDR3, as DNA: TGTGCCAGCAGCTTAAAGACAGGGGGAGGTTCACCCCTCCACTTT.

This chain links TRBV5-1 with TRBJ1-6; TRBD1 is a possible D gene (6 bases). The CDR3 runs 14 residues. Germline V gene data show CDR1 as SGHRS and CDR2 as YFSETQ. V dropped 3 bases and J dropped 5 bases, with 9 bases sitting between them. The CDR3 DNA reads TGCGCCAGCAGCTCTACAGGGAATAATTCACCCCTCCACTTT. Its protein product is CASSSTGNNSPLHF.

The chain is built from TRBV16 and TRBJ1-6; D uncertain. Trimming stripped 5 bases from V and 5 bases from J, with 13 bases between. This CDR3 comprises 15 residues. Germline V gene data show CDR1 as KGHSY and CDR2 as FQNENV. The CDR3 nucleotides read TGTGCCAGCAGCTCGTCAGGAGGGAATAATTCACCCCTCCACTTT. This translates into CASSSSGGNNSPLHF.

The chain is built from TRBV7-6 and TRBJ2-1; D may be TRBD1 (6 bases). Germline CDR1 and CDR2: SGHVS and FNYEAQ. This CDR3 spans 15 amino acids. The germline V and J ends were trimmed by 1 base and 6 bases, with 13 bases remaining between them. CDR3 region: CASSLGTAVSNEQFF. Here the CDR3 DNA reads TGTGCCAGCAGCTTAGGGACAGCAGTGTCCAATGAGCAGTTCTTC.

The chain employs TRBV6-5 and TRBJ1-1, with D possibly being TRBD1 (5 bases). There are 15 residues in the CDR3. Trimming shortened V by 7 bases and J by 4 bases, and 19 bases separated the two germline ends. Germline CDR1 reads MNHEY; CDR2 reads SVGAGI. In nucleotides, the CDR3 is TGTGCCAGCAAACCCTCCGCAGGGAGGAGCACTGAAGCTTTCTTT. This codes for CASKPSAGRSTEAFF.

This clone appeared once. The genes are TRBV20-1 and TRBJ1-6, with 7 bases that match TRBD1. Germline CDR1 is DFQATT and CDR2 is SNEGSKA (reference sequence). J lost 7 bases, V lost 3 bases, and 6 bases had no gene match. The CDR3 loop spans 14 amino acids. The CDR3 sequence is CSASDDRDNSPLHF. In DNA form, the CDR3 reads TGCAGTGCTAGTGATGACAGGGACAATTCACCCCTCCACTTT.